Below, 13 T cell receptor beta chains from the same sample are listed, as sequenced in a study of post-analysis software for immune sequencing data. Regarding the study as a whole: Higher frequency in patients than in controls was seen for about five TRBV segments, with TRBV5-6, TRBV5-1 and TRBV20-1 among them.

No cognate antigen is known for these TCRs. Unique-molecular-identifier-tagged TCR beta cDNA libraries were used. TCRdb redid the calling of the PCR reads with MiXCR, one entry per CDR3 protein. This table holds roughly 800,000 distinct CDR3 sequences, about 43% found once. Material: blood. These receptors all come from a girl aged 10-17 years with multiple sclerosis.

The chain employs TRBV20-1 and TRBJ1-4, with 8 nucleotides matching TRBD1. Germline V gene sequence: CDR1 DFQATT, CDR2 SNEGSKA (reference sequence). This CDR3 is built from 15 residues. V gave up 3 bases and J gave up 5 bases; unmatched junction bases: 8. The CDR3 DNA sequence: TGCAGTGCTAGGCCTGGCGCAGGGGGCAATGAAAAACTGTTTTTT. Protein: CSARPGAGGNEKLFF.

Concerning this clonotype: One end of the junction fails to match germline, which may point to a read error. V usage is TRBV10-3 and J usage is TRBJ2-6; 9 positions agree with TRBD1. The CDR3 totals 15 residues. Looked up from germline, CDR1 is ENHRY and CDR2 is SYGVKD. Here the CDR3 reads CTINGQGTGANVLTF. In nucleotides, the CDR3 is TGTACCATCAATGGACAGGGGACTGGGGCCAACGTCCTGACTTTC.

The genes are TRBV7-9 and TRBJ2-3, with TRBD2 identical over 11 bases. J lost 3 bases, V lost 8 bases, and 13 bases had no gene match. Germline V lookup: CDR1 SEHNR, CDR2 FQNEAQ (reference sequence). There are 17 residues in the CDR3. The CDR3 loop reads CASLPGGSGRATDTQYF. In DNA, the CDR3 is TGTGCCAGCCTACCCGGGGGTAGCGGGAGGGCTACAGATACGCAGTATTTT.

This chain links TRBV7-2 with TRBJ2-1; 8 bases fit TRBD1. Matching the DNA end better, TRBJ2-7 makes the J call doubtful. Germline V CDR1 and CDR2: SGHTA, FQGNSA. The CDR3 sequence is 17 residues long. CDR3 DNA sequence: TGTGCCAGCAGCTTAGTTGGTGGGGACAGGAGACCCTACGAGCAGTACTTC. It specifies CASSLVGGDRRPYEQYF.

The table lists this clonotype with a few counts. The CDR3 protein is CASSVGGSSTDTQYF. The DNA for the CDR3 is TGTGCCAGCAGCGTAGGTGGCAGTAGCACAGATACGCAGTATTTT. The rearrangement uses TRBV9 and TRBJ2-3; D gene ambiguous. Per the germline V gene, CDR1 is SGDLS and CDR2 is YYNGEE. Trimming removed 0 bases at V and 0 bases at J, with 8 bases between. This CDR3 has 15 amino acids.

The CDR3 reads CASSALAGEDTQYF. The CDR3, as DNA: TGTGCCAGCAGTGCCCTAGCGGGAGAGGATACGCAGTATTTT. The chain has TRBV12-3 or TRBV12-4 and TRBJ2-3, with 10 bases identical to TRBD2. Trimming cost V 5 bases and J 6 bases; bases outside gene matches: 5. The CDR3 length is 14 residues.

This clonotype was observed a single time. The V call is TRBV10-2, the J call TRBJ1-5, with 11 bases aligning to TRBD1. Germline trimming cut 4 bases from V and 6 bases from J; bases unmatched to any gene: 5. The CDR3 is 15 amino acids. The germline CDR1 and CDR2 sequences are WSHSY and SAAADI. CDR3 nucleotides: TGCGCCAGCAGTGGCCGGGACAGGGGGTTTCAGCCCCAGCATTTT. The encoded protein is CASSGRDRGFQPQHF.

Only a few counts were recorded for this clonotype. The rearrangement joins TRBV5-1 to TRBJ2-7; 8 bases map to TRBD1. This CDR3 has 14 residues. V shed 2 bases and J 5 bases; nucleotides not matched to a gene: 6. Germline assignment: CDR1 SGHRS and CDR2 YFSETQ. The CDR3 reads CASSLPRGQDEQYF. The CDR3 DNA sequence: TGCGCCAGCAGCTTACCCCGGGGACAGGACGAGCAGTACTTC.

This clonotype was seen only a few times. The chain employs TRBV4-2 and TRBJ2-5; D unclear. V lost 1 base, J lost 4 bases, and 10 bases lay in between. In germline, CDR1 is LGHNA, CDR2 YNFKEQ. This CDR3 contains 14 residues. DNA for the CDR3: TGTGCCAGCAGCCAAGTCGCACTGTCAGAGACCCAGTACTTC. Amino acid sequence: CASSQVALSETQYF.

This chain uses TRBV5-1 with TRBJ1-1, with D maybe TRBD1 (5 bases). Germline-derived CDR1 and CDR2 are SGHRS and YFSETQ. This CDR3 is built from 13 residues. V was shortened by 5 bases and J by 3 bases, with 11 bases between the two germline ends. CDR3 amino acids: CASRGLGDTEAFF. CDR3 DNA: TGCGCCAGCAGGGGCTTGGGGGACACTGAAGCTTTCTTT.

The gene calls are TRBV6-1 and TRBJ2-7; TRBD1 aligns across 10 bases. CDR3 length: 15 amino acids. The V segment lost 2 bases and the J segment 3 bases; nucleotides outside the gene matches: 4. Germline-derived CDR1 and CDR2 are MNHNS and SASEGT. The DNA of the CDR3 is TGTGCCAGCAGTGAAAGGCGGGACAGGGGCTACGAGCAGTACTTC. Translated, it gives CASSERRDRGYEQYF.

CDR3 coding DNA: TGTGCCAGCAGTCCCTCGGGGCCCTACGAGCAGTACTTC. As protein: CASSPSGPYEQYF. The chain employs TRBV28 and TRBJ2-4; D is possibly TRBD1 or TRBD2 (5 bases each). TRBJ2-7 explains the end of the DNA better; the J call may be wrong. Germline V gene sequence: CDR1 MDHEN, CDR2 SYDVKM. This CDR3 comprises 13 residues.

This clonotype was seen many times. The CDR3 nucleotides read TGTGCCAGCAGCCCCGGGGGCGAGCAGTACTTC. Its protein product is CASSPGGEQYF. The chain has TRBV7-9 and TRBJ2-7; D is possibly TRBD2 (6 bases). The CDR3 extends over 11 amino acids. Trimming cost V 5 bases and J 6 bases, with 8 bases left between them. Germline V lookup: CDR1 SEHNR, CDR2 FQNEAQ (reference sequence).